What follows is one T cell receptor beta chain and its context. This specimen comes from a study of blood T cell repertoires in COVID-19. Across the whole study: The United States, Italy and Spain supplied acute and convalescent COVID-19 samples. Nucleic acid was either cDNA or gDNA, and it came from T cells, B-cell-depleted T cells, or PBMCs.

The CDR3 sequence is 13 residues long. Germline V gene data show CDR1 as MGHRA and CDR2 as YSYEKL. Trimming removed 0 bases at V and 5 bases at J, with 8 bases between. In the authors' methods: Amplification of reference gene primers was used by the study to estimate nucleated cell counts. The repertoire was sequenced with immunoSEQ multiplex PCR; TCRdb's copy has only in-frame clones and lacks some. That table supplies the V and J calls and clone size; D and trimming were determined from the DNA. The repertoire has roughly 360,000 clones, roughly 90% of them found once; the top ten carry approximately 1%. Participant-given clinical history determined each cohort assignment.

Sequencing was performed on PBMCs or T cells enriched from blood (not recorded which). V usage is TRBV4-1 and J usage is TRBJ2-7, with D perhaps TRBD1 (6 bases). The TCR comes from a woman in her twenties or thirties with acute COVID-19. The DNA of the CDR3 is TGCGCCAGCAGCCAAGACAGGGGCCACGAGCAGTACTTC. Translated, it gives CASSQDRGHEQYF.